This T cell receptor beta chain was recovered during a study of shared clonotypes between healthy human individuals. Study-level findings and limits: It was observed that roughly 5.5% of naive CD4 clonotypes were shared across a handful of donors.

TCRdb keeps only in-frame clones here, not all; method: immunoSEQ multiplex PCR. The sample carries approximately 1,000,000 clones, approximately 80% recorded once. About this clone itself: Its target is not known.

Sequenced material: memory CD4+ T cells from PBMCs. Regarding subset: CD45RA-negative fraction. This sequence was found in a man between 18 and 29 years old in good health. Some clones in this sample may be carry-over from other donors' samples.

The CDR3 sequence is CASSELPGLNTEAFF. CDR3 DNA sequence: TGTGCCAGCAGTGAATTGCCAGGGTTGAACACTGAAGCTTTCTTT. This chain uses TRBV6-1 with TRBJ1-1; maybe TRBD1 (5 bases). Germline V gene lookup returns CDR1 MNHNS and CDR2 SASEGT. Trimming removed 2 bases at V and 0 bases at J, with 10 bases between. The CDR3 runs to 15 residues.